This T cell receptor (beta chain) was sequenced in a study of cytomegalovirus exposure and HLA in healthy donors. The primer mix had 60 Vbeta and 13 Jbeta primers. Assay: immunoSEQ multiplex PCR; the TCRdb copy retains only in-frame clones and omits some. The sample lists hundreds of thousands of clones, approximately 70% seen once, with 2.6% in the top ten. The V gene end was trimmed by 4 bases and the J gene end by 4 bases; junction bases not matched to a gene: 9. CDR1 is SGHTA and CDR2 is FQGNSA in the germline V gene. The CDR3 has 15 amino acids. The receptor was isolated from a man in his forties in good health and CMV-seropositive. The sample consisted of PBMCs. The chain combines TRBV7-2 with TRBJ1-1; TRBD1 agrees at 7 bases. The CDR3 reads CASSSGGSLGTEAFF. The CDR3 bases are TGTGCCAGCAGCTCAGGGGGTTCGCTGGGCACTGAAGCTTTCTTT. The full variable domain, its missing parts supplied by reference TRBV7-2 and TRBJ1-1, is GAGVSQSPSNKVTEKGKDVELRCDPISGHTALYWYRQSLGQGLEFLIYFQGNSAPDKSGLPSDRFSAERTGGSVSTLTIQRTQQEDSAVYLCASSSGGSLGTEAFFGQGTRLTVV.